The entry below gives a single TCR beta chain sequence along with its context. Its antigen remains unidentified. Treatment in this sample: roughly ten-day PBMC culture with coronavirus spike peptide pools or control peptides (ViraFEST assay). Via ViraFEST, peptide pools expanded antigen-specific T cells before TCR sequencing. These data come from a study of vaccination and CD4 T cells after COVID-19. The overall study: Convalescent persons amounted to six males plus four females, two of whom were Hispanic.

At the Johns Hopkins FTIC core, DNA taken from cultured CD4+ T cells was sequenced by way of the Oncomine TCR Beta short-read assay. In TCRdb, the PCR reads were re-called with MiXCR into one record per CDR3 protein. The data show some 5,000 distinct CDR3 sequences, under 80% seen once. Germline CDR1 is MNHEY and CDR2 is SVGAGI. The CDR3 totals 15 residues. J lost 2 bases, V lost 2 bases, and 5 bases had no gene match. The source of this sequence is a human donor who had recovered from COVID-19. The sample taken for sequencing was CD4+ T cells from blood, cultured in vitro. V gene TRBV6-5 combines with J gene TRBJ2-5, with 7 positions matching TRBD2. In DNA form, the CDR3 reads TGTGCCAGCAGTTACGGGGGAGGGAGGCAAGAGACCCAGTACTTC. Translation gives CASSYGGGRQETQYF.